This TCR beta chain is from a study of blood T cell repertoires in COVID-19. This table comes from immunoSEQ multiplex PCR, and its TCRdb copy is limited to in-frame clones, with some not included. The sample consists of about 170,000 clones, about 86% of them appearing once. V shed 1 base and J 9 bases; nucleotides not matched to a gene: 16. From germline, CDR1 is SGHTA and CDR2 FQGTGA. This CDR3 comprises 18 residues. This sequence originates from a woman aged 70-85 years who had recovered from COVID-19. Sequenced material: peripheral blood. The J gene is TRBJ2-1, the V gene TRBV7-3, with 9 bases that match TRBD2. The CDR3 DNA follows: TGTGCCAGCAGCTTAAGCGGGCCCATTGGCGGGGGGGCCGGTGAGCAGTTCTTC. This codes for CASSLSGPIGGGAGEQFF. The full variable domain, with the rest looked up from reference TRBV7-3 and TRBJ2-1, is GAGVSQTPSNKVTEKGKYVELRCDPISGHTALYWYRQSLGQGPEFLIYFQGTGAADDSGLPNDRFFAVRPEGSVSTLKIQRTERGDSAVYLCASSLSGPIGGGAGEQFFGPGTRLTVL.